This TCR beta chain stems from a study of T-cell memory formation after mild COVID-19 (dated by TCRdb to the early 2020s). With regard to the full study: Most TCR sequence clusters were specific to one of the two donors. Two young, previously healthy adult volunteers made up the cohort, one male and one female. Longitudinal TCRalpha and TCRbeta repertoire sequencing tracked T-cell clones expanding and contracting after mild COVID-19 in a couple of donors.

The paper's findings and limits, for the study overall: The study covered only two mild cases, and larger cohorts including severe cases with pre-infection samples were considered necessary. Clones that contracted from day 15 to 85 showed balanced CD4/CD8 phenotypes, whereas a second wave of clones that expanded from day 15 to 37 leaned towards CD4+. Some responding clones were detected in pre-infection memory, which suggested that pre-existing cross-reactive memory T cells had joined the SARS-CoV-2 response. Whether the second-wave clones peaking on day 37 were SARS-CoV-2 specific was not confirmed. Contracting CD4+ clones were located mainly in the CM and EM memory subsets, whereas CD8+ clones were found to be enriched in EMRA.

Measured from the cysteine to the phenylalanine, the CDR3 is 16 residues long. Kept here is only the CDR3 DNA, which spans 48 bases and is read in frame from base 1. V lost 2 bases and J lost 7 bases, and the count of bases not matched to a germline gene is 5. CDR1 and CDR2 are read off the germline V gene as SGHDN and FVKESK. Sequencing took place on an Illumina NovaSeq 6000. Using 5'RACE with constant-segment primers, TCRalpha and TCRbeta cDNA libraries were constructed, with sample barcodes and unique molecular identifiers added in the process. Trizol reagent was used to extract RNA from every sample. Libraries were amplified in two PCR steps, with a second sample barcode and Illumina TruSeq adapters added in the second step. Sequencing of the libraries was done on an Illumina NovaSeq, producing 2 x 150 bp paired-end reads. In the paper's pipeline: Demultiplexing of reads and collapsing into UMI-guided consensus sequences were performed with migec v1.2.7. Using mixcr v2.1.11, UMI consensuses were aligned to TRA and TRB V and J templates and then assembled into clonotypes. A clonotype was counted as expanded or contracted only when both edgeR and NoisET called the clonotype significant, with the noise models trained on biological replicates. For edgeR calls, a false discovery rate-adjusted p below 0.01 and a log2 fold-change threshold of 1 were applied. PCA with hierarchical clustering of max-normalized trajectories of the 1000 most abundant clonotypes was used as exploratory dynamics analysis. Separately sequenced CD4+ and CD8+ repertoires were used to assign the CD4 or CD8 phenotype of responding clones. TCRdb reran the public reads through fastp at Q25 and MiXCR, keeping productive beta chains. CDR3 protein sequences are deduplicated, and each keeps its most common genes and DNA. The V and J calls were not made by the authors but by TCRdb's processing. The sample contains under 40,000 distinct CDR3 sequences, approximately 6.5% of them found a single time. The ten largest account for 0.7% to 0.9% of the sample.

In this sample, this clonotype turned up a few times. What antigen it recognizes has not been identified. Base qualities are not provided; no much larger clone lies one nucleotide away. PBMCs were isolated by Ficoll-Paque density gradient centrifugation. The chain was built from TRBV14 and TRBJ2-1; the central 13 bases match TRBD2. This receptor was taken from an adult who had mild COVID-19 (a few samples of this study predate the infection). The sample titles of this study are shuffled in the database, so cell type and time point are left out. The sequenced material came from PBMCs or a T cell subset sorted from them (not recorded which). Here the CDR3 is given as CASSQWGLAGINEQFF. The sequenced DNA is TGTGCCAGCAGCCAATGGGGACTAGCGGGAATAAATGAGCAGTTCTTC.